This entry lists 14 T cell receptor beta chains sequenced from one sample in a study of cytomegalovirus exposure and HLA in healthy donors. It was with 60 Vbeta and 13 Jbeta primers that the PCR ran. Measured with immunoSEQ multiplex PCR; TCRdb has only the in-frame clones, and not every one. The data hold some 110,000 clones, with 74% observed a single time. The sample comprised PBMCs. The receptors here all came from a man aged 30-40 years in good health and CMV-seropositive.

V gene TRBV5-1 combines with J gene TRBJ2-5; D may be TRBD1 (8 bases). V lost 2 bases, J lost 5 bases, and 10 bases lay in between. The germline V gene has CDR1 SGHRS and CDR2 YFSETQ. The CDR3 has 13 residues. CDR3 amino acids: CASSLQGGETQYF. CDR3 coding DNA: TGCGCCAGCAGCTTACAGGGGGGGGAGACCCAGTACTTC.

The gene calls are TRBV29-1 and TRBJ2-7; D perhaps matches TRBD2 (6 bases). Trimming pared 3 bases from V and 4 bases from J, leaving 10 bases between. The CDR3 has 12 residues. CDR1 and CDR2 (germline): SQVTM, ANQGSEA. The DNA for the CDR3 is TGCAGCGTTGACGGGGGTGATTACGAGCAGTACTTC. Encoded protein: CSVDGGDYEQYF.

The chain employs TRBV9 and TRBJ1-6; 7 bases match TRBD1. V lost 0 bases and J lost 10; bases outside the gene matches: 1. Germline V gene lookup returns CDR1 SGDLS and CDR2 YYNGEE. CDR3 length equals 13 residues. CDR3: CASSVDRGSPLHF. The CDR3 nucleotides are TGTGCCAGCAGCGTAGACAGGGGCTCACCCCTCCACTTT.

V is TRBV29-1 and J is TRBJ2-3, with 10 bases identical to TRBD1. Germline loops: CDR1 SQVTM, CDR2 ANQGSEA. The CDR3 loop spans 14 amino acids. Unmatched junction bases numbered 9, after V lost 6 bases and J lost 6 bases. The CDR3 sequence is CSVLGQGNDDTQYF. The CDR3 DNA reads as TGCAGCGTCCTGGGACAGGGGAATGACGATACGCAGTATTTT.

The gene calls are TRBV6-5 and TRBJ2-1, with TRBD1 as a possible D gene (6 bases). The CDR3 extends over 15 amino acids. V was shortened by 4 bases and J by 6 bases, with 16 bases between the two germline ends. CDR1 and CDR2 (germline): MNHEY, SVGAGI. CDR3 region: CASSSGAGVVNEQFF. The CDR3 nucleotides are TGTGCCAGCAGTTCCGGCGCAGGGGTCGTCAATGAGCAGTTCTTC.

The chain links TRBV11-3 to TRBJ2-3, with D perhaps TRBD2 (6 bases). The CDR3 is 15 amino acids. V lost 5 bases, J lost 4 bases, and 16 bases lay in between. Germline values: CDR1 SGHNT, CDR2 YENEEA. CDR3 region: CASSRRAGNSDTQYF. The DNA of the CDR3 is TGTGCCAGCAGCCGCCGGGCGGGAAACTCAGATACGCAGTATTTT.

This clone was seen only a few times. The V call is TRBV5-6, the J call TRBJ1-5; possibly TRBD1 for D (6 bases). Trimming took off 1 base at V and 5 bases at J, with 7 bases between the two ends. Germline CDR1 and CDR2: SGHDT and YYEEEE. This CDR3 region has 13 residues. This CDR3 reads CASSLKGDQPQHF. CDR3 bases: TGTGCCAGCAGCTTGAAGGGGGATCAGCCCCAGCATTTT.

The chain joins TRBV5-4 to TRBJ2-6, with TRBD1 matching 9 bases. The germline V gene has CDR1 SGHNT and CDR2 YYREEE (reference sequence). J gave up 0 bases and V 0 bases, and 1 base lay outside the gene matches. This CDR3 spans 17 amino acids. The CDR3 loop is CASSLGTGDSGANVLTF. The CDR3 DNA reads TGTGCCAGCAGCTTGGGGACAGGGGACTCTGGGGCCAACGTCCTGACTTTC.

This rearrangement joins TRBV27 to TRBJ1-1; the match to TRBD1 covers 9 bases. Germline trimming cut 5 bases from V and 11 bases from J; bases unmatched to any gene: 6. This CDR3 comprises 12 residues. The germline CDR1 and CDR2 sequences are MNHEY and SMNVEV (reference sequence). CDR3 coding DNA: TGTGCCAGCAGTAGCGGGACAGGGCCGGCTTTCTTT. This gives the protein CASSSGTGPAFF.

This clone was detected only a few times. V and J are TRBV6-5 and TRBJ2-7; 7 bases match TRBD2. Germline-derived CDR1 and CDR2 are MNHEY and SVGAGI. CDR3 length: 16 residues. V was clipped by 2 bases and J by 2 bases; unmatched bases: 9. Here the CDR3 DNA reads TGTGCCAGCAGTTACGCTTTCGGGGGGACTACCTACGAGCAGTACTTC. Translating gives CASSYAFGGTTYEQYF.

V usage is TRBV6-1 and J usage is TRBJ1-2; D remains unclear. CDR3 length: 14 amino acids. Germline V gene data show CDR1 as MNHNS and CDR2 as SASEGT. V was cut by 7 bases and J by 0 bases, with 12 bases left in between. CDR3 nucleotide sequence: TGTGCCAGCACCTTTACTGAACCTAACTATGGCTACACCTTC. Its protein is CASTFTEPNYGYTF.

This chain links TRBV2 with TRBJ1-4; D is unresolved. Germline values: CDR1 SNHLY, CDR2 FYNNEI. With 0 bases removed from V and 0 bases from J, the gap between germline ends came to 8 bases. This CDR3 has 16 amino acids. The CDR3 protein is CASSEARETTNEKLFF. CDR3 sequence (DNA): TGTGCCAGCAGTGAAGCGCGGGAGACAACTAATGAAAAACTGTTTTTT.

The rearrangement joins TRBV5-4 to TRBJ2-7, with TRBD2 as a possible D gene (7 bases). V was shortened by 3 bases and J by 9 bases, with 16 bases between the two germline ends. CDR1 and CDR2 from the germline V gene are SGHNT and YYREEE (reference sequence). The CDR3 has 13 residues. The CDR3 bases are TGTGCCAGCAGCTGGAGGGGGGGGGATAGGCAGTACTTC. Translating gives CASSWRGGDRQYF.

The chain is built from TRBV5-6 and TRBJ2-7; D possibly corresponds to TRBD1 (6 bases). From germline, CDR1 is SGHDT and CDR2 YYEEEE. The length of the CDR3 is 14 residues. Trimming removed 4 bases at V and 2 bases at J, with 13 bases between. CDR3 region: CASSGGAGAYEQYF. As DNA, the CDR3 is TGTGCCAGCAGCGGTGGGGCAGGGGCCTACGAGCAGTACTTC.